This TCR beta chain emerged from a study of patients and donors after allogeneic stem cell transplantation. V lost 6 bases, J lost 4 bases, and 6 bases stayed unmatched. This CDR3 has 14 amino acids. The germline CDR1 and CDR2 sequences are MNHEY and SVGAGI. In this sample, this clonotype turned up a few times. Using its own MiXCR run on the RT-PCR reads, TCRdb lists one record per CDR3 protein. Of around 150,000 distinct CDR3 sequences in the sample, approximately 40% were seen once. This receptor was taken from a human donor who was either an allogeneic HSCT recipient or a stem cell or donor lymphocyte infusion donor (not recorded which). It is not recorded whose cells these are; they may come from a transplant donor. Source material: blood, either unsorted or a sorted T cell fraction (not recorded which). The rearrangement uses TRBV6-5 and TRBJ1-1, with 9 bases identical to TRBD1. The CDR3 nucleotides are TGTGCCAGCAGCGGGGACAGGGACGGCACTGAAGCTTTCTTT. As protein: CASSGDRDGTEAFF.